Each of the 7 T cell receptor beta chains below was sequenced from the same sample in a study of cytomegalovirus exposure and HLA in healthy donors. PCR employed 60 Vbeta and 13 Jbeta primers. Clones were read by immunoSEQ multiplex PCR, and TCRdb kept only the in-frame ones, dropping some. The data hold roughly 120,000 clones, with 80% observed a single time. The material sequenced was PBMCs. The receptor source for this set is a male donor in good health and CMV-seronegative.

This clone was seen more than once but under ten times. A junction end diverges from the germline sequence, so it may reflect a read error. The CDR3 here is CASSLSFGRAPTGANGLTF. For the CDR3, the DNA is TGTGCCAGCAGTTTATCGTTCGGGAGGGCCCCAACTGGGGCCAACGGCCTGACTTTC. This sequence joins TRBV27 and TRBJ2-6; 8 bases map to TRBD2. CDR3 length equals 19 residues. Germline CDR1 is MNHEY and CDR2 is SMNVEV (reference sequence).

On this clone itself: The junction departs from the called germline gene at one end, perhaps through a read error. The J gene is TRBJ1-2, the V gene TRBV7-9, with unresolved D. Germline CDR1 and CDR2: SEHNR and FQNEAQ (reference sequence). CDR3 size: 13 residues. As DNA, the CDR3 is TGTGCCAGCAGCTTAGGAGGGTACTATGGCCACACCTTC. It specifies CASSLGGYYGHTF.

The V and J genes are TRBV18 and TRBJ1-5; 7 bases line up with TRBD1. The CDR3 covers 16 residues. V shed 4 bases and J 0 bases; nucleotides not matched to a gene: 6. Looked up from germline, CDR1 is KGHSH and CDR2 is LQKENI. For the CDR3, the DNA is TGTGCCAGCTCACTGACAGGGCCAAATAGCAATCAGCCCCAGCATTTT. Translated, it gives CASSLTGPNSNQPQHF.

The sample holds a few counts of this clone. The chain couples TRBV4-2 to TRBJ1-1, with unresolved D. V lost 4 bases to trimming and J lost 3 bases, with 12 bases between them. This CDR3 contains 14 residues. The V gene's germline CDR1 is LGHNA and CDR2 YNFKEQ. CDR3 nucleotide sequence: TGTGCCAGCAGCCCTCGCAGGTACGACACTGAAGCTTTCTTT. Amino acids: CASSPRRYDTEAFF.

The rearrangement uses TRBV10-3 and TRBJ1-4; 8 bases line up with TRBD1. The CDR3 consists of 14 residues. Germline CDR1 and CDR2: ENHRY and SYGVKD. The trim removed 6 bases at V and 0 bases at J, leaving 0 bases unmatched. CDR3 nucleotide sequence: TGTGCCATCAGGGGACAGGCAACTAATGAAAAACTGTTTTTT. Its protein product is CAIRGQATNEKLFF.

The chain carries TRBV19 and TRBJ1-2, with TRBD1 matching 8 bases. CDR3 length equals 16 residues. The V segment lost 4 bases and the J segment 2 bases; nucleotides outside the gene matches: 9. Germline-derived CDR1 and CDR2 are LNHDA and SQIVND (reference sequence). The CDR3 coding sequence is TGTGCCAGTAGTAAGACCGGACAGGGAGCGAACTATGGCTACACCTTC. The encoded protein is CASSKTGQGANYGYTF.

The V gene is TRBV9, the J gene TRBJ2-1, with D tentatively TRBD2 (5 bases). The CDR3 is made up of 15 amino acids. V was clipped by 0 bases and J by 0 bases, with 7 bases between them. Germline V gene lookup returns CDR1 SGDLS and CDR2 YYNGEE. CDR3 sequence (DNA): TGTGCCAGCAGCGTAGGGAGCGGCTCCTACAATGAGCAGTTCTTC. This translates into CASSVGSGSYNEQFF.